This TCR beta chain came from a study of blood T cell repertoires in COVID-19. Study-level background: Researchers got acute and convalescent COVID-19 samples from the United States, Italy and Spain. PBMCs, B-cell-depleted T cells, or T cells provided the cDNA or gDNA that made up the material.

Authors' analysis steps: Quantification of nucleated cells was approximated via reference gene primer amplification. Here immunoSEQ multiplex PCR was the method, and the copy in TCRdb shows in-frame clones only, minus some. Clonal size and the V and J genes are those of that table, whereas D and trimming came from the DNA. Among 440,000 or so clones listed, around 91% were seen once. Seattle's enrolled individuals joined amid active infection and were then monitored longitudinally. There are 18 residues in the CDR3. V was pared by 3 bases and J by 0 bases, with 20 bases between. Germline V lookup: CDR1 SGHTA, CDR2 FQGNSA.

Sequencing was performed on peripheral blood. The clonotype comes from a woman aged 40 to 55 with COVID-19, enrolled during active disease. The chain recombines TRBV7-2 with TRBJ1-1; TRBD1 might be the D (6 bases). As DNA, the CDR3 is TGTGCCAGCAGCTTCCCTACCCCGGGCGGGGGCGTGAACACTGAAGCTTTCTTT. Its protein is CASSFPTPGGGVNTEAFF.